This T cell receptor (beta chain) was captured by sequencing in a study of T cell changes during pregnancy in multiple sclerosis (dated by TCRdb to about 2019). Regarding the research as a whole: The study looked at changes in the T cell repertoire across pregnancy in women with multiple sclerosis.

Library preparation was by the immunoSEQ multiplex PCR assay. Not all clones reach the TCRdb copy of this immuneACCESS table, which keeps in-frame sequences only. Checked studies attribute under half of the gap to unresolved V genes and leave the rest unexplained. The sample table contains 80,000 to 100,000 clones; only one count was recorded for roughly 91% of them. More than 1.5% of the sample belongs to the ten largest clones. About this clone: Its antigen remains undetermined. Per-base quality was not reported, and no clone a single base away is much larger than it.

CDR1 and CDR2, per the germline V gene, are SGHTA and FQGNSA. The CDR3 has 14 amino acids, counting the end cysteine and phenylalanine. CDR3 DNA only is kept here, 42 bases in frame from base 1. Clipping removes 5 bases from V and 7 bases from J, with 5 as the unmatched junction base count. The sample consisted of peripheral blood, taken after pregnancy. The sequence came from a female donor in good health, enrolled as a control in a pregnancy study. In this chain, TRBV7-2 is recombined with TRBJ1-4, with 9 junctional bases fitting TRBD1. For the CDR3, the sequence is CASSITGGGEKLFF. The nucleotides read TGTGCCAGCAGCATCACAGGGGGCGGTGAAAAACTGTTTTTT.